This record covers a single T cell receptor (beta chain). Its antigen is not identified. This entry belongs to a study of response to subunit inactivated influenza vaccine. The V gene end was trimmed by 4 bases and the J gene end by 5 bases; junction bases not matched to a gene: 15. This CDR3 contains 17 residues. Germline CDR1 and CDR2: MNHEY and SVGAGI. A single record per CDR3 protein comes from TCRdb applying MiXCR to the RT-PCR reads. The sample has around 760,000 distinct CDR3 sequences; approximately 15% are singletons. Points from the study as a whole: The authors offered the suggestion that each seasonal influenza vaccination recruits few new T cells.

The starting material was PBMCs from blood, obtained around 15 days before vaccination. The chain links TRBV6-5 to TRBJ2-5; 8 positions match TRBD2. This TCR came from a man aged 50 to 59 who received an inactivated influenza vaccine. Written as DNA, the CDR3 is TGTGCCAGCAGTTGGACTCGGACTAGCTCTAAATCGGAGACCCAGTACTTC. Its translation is CASSWTRTSSKSETQYF.